The subject of this entry is one T cell receptor (beta chain). Its antigen is unidentified. Definition of naive CD8+ T cells rested on a CD45RO-CCR7+CD27+CD95- profile. The germline CDR1 and CDR2 sequences are DFQATT and SNEGSKA (reference sequence). The CDR3 totals 15 residues. The entry originates in a study of CXCR3-negative and CXCR3-positive naive CD8 T cells. Researchers prepared the TRB cDNA libraries using 5' RACE with UMI labels. Reprocessing the 5' RACE reads, TCRdb reports a single entry for every CDR3 protein and omits DNA. The listing contains over 100,000 distinct CDR3 sequences. Study-level findings and limits: Upon cryopreservation, CXCR3 expression partially decreased, and most assays used fresh PBMCs. Sequencing showed both naive subsets with comparably high diversity, and memory CD8+ cells much lower.

This receptor was identified in a human donor in good health. Some clones in this sample may be carry-over from other donors' samples. The chain is built from TRBV20-1 and TRBJ2-3; with no DNA, the TCRdb D assignment of TRBD2 cannot be verified. What was sequenced was naive CXCR3- CD8+ T cells from blood. Subset here: CD45RO-CCR7+CD27+CD95- naive CD8+ T cells lacking CXCR3 (TNR3-). The CDR3 is CSARSTSGRTDTQYF.